This is a list of T cell receptor beta chains from one sample in a study of blood T cell repertoires in COVID-19. This table comes from immunoSEQ multiplex PCR, and its TCRdb copy is limited to in-frame clones, with some not included. The table includes roughly 130,000 clones, just under 85% detected once. The sequenced material came from PBMCs or T cells enriched from blood (not recorded which). Every receptor here comes from a man over 45 who had recovered from COVID-19. CDR3s include the opening cysteine and the closing phenylalanine or tryptophan. The order of the fields is J gene, V gene, D gene, clone size, CDR3 DNA, CDR3 protein. The D gene is left open where the match is weak. Expanded clones are given a class, and other clones once, few, many or no size at all.

>TRBJ2-3|TRBV9|NA|NA
TGTGCCAGCAGCGCCGAGTGGACTCCCACCCACACAGATACGCAGTATTTT
CASSAEWTPTHTDTQYF
>TRBJ2-7|TRBV18|NA|NA
TGTGCCAGCTCACCGCCAGCGACAGCTTCCTACGAGCAGTACTTC
CASSPPATASYEQYF
>TRBJ1-1|TRBV6-2/TRBV6-3|NA|NA
TGTGCCAGCAGTGCAGGGCTTGAAGCTTTCTTT
CASSAGLEAFF
>TRBJ1-5|TRBV19|TRBD1|NA
TGTGCCAGTAGTCCATTGGACAGGGGTAGCAATCAGCCCCAGCATTTT
CASSPLDRGSNQPQHF
>TRBJ1-1|TRBV6-5|NA|NA
TGTGCCAGCAGTTACCTTAACACAGGGCGGTTTGGTGAAGCTTTCTTT
CASSYLNTGRFGEAFF
>TRBJ1-2|TRBV7-6|NA|NA
TGTGCCAGCAGTAGGGTCAGGGGCGGCGGCTACACCTTC
CASSRVRGGGYTF
>TRBJ2-3|TRBV12-3/TRBV12-4|NA|NA
TGTGCCAGCACCCTTAGTGGAGATACGCAGTATTTT
CASTLSGDTQYF
>TRBJ1-6|TRBV11-2|NA|NA
TGTGCCAGCAGCTTTATCCCTTCGGCGGTCAGGGCTTCACCCCTCCACTTT
CASSFIPSAVRASPLHF
>TRBJ1-2|TRBV5-1|TRBD1|once
TGCGCCAGCAGCGGAACAGGGGGAGGATTAATTTTAGTTGGCTACACCTTC
CASSGTGGGLILVGYTF
>TRBJ2-1|TRBV9|TRBD1|NA
TGTGCCAGCAGCGTTGGGGACAGGGGTTTGAATGAGCAGTTCTTC
CASSVGDRGLNEQFF
>TRBJ1-2|TRBV28|NA|NA
TGTGCCAGCAGTTTACGGGATGGCTACACCTTC
CASSLRDGYTF
>TRBJ1-2|TRBV19|TRBD1|many
TGTGCCAGTAGTCCGGGACAGTACCCCGGCTATGGCTACACCTTC
CASSPGQYPGYGYTF
>TRBJ2-3|TRBV6-1|NA|NA
TGTGCCAGCAGTGAATGGACGGGGAAAACAGATACGCAGTATTTT
CASSEWTGKTDTQYF
>TRBJ2-3|TRBV10-3|TRBD1|NA
TGTGCCATCAGCCGAGTCAGTGGACAGGGCACAGATACGCAGTATTTT
CAISRVSGQGTDTQYF
>TRBJ1-1|TRBV7-9|NA|NA
TGTGCCAGCAGCTTCGGAACAGGGCTGGCTGAAGCTTTCTTT
CASSFGTGLAEAFF
>TRBJ2-7|TRBV5-1|NA|NA
TGCGCCAGCAGCTTGCCCAGGTACCCCTACGAGCAGTACTTC
CASSLPRYPYEQYF
>TRBJ1-2|TRBV6-2/TRBV6-3|NA|NA
TGTGCCAGCAGTTACAACCGGGAGGACTATGGCTACACCTTC
CASSYNREDYGYTF
>TRBJ2-7|TRBV7-2|TRBD1|NA
TGTGCCAGCAGCACGGGACAGGGCATCTACGAGCAGTACTTC
CASSTGQGIYEQYF
>TRBJ2-7|TRBV3-1/TRBV3-2|NA|NA
TGTGCCAGCAGCCAAAATATGTGTGTCTACGAGCAGTACTTC
CASSQNMCVYEQYF
>TRBJ2-5|TRBV7-9|NA|NA
TGTGCCAGCAGCTTATCCCGGGAGCAAGAGACCCAGTACTTC
CASSLSREQETQYF
>TRBJ1-2|TRBV5-4|TRBD1|NA
TGTGCCAGCAGCTTGGGGGACAGGGGAGGAGGCTACACCTTC
CASSLGDRGGGYTF
>TRBJ1-5|TRBV2|TRBD1|NA
TGTGCCAGCAGCGGGACAGGGGGCAATCAGCCCCAGCATTTT
CASSGTGGNQPQHF
>TRBJ1-1|TRBV10-3|NA|few
TGTGCCATCAACCCCCGTGGGCAGACGAGCACTGAAGCTTTCTTT
CAINPRGQTSTEAFF
>TRBJ1-1|TRBV28|NA|NA
TGTGCCAGCAGTTTACTGCAGGGAAAACGGGCTTTCTTT
CASSLLQGKRAFF
>TRBJ1-1|TRBV6-2/TRBV6-3|TRBD1|NA
TGTGCCAGCAGCCCAGGGGGCGGTAACACTGAAGCTTTCTTT
CASSPGGGNTEAFF
>TRBJ2-3|TRBV14|NA|NA
TGTGCCAGCAGCCCCGGTATAGCTCGCGGCACAGATACGCAGTATTTT
CASSPGIARGTDTQYF
>TRBJ1-2|TRBV2|TRBD1|NA
TGTGCCAGCAGTACCTCCGGGACAGCGAACTATGGCTACACCTTC
CASSTSGTANYGYTF